Presented here are 18 T cell receptor beta chains from one specimen sequenced in a study of T cells in Graves' hyperthyroidism and ophthalmopathy. Researchers took RNA transcripts and amplified the TCR beta CDR3 regions from them. HTBI primers drove first-round RT-PCR of the TCR CDR3. One entry per CDR3 protein, called by TCRdb with MiXCR from the multiplex PCR reads. In the table there are about 770,000 distinct CDR3 sequences, around a sixth of which are singletons. The source material was blood. These receptors all come from a woman in her forties or fifties with Graves' hyperthyroidism that later progressed to Graves' ophthalmopathy.

The V gene is TRBV2, the J gene TRBJ1-2, with D perhaps matching TRBD1 (5 bases). V was shortened by 5 bases and J by 6 bases, with 13 bases between the two germline ends. In germline, CDR1 is SNHLY, CDR2 FYNNEI. The CDR3 length is 13 residues. The CDR3 DNA is TGTGCCAGCAGTCCGGGACCAAGGAATGGCTACACCTTC. Amino acids: CASSPGPRNGYTF.

This clonotype was counted ten times or more. The chain has TRBV30 and TRBJ2-1; D may be TRBD1 or TRBD2 (6 bases each). V dropped 4 bases and J dropped 0 bases, with 10 bases sitting between them. CDR1 and CDR2 (germline): GTSNPN, SVGIG (reference sequence). The CDR3 spans 14 residues. CDR3 protein: CAWIRGLSYNEQFF. The CDR3, as DNA: TGTGCCTGGATCCGGGGGCTCTCCTACAATGAGCAGTTCTTC.

Remarks on this clonotype: It may be a read error: a sequence one base away is much more abundant. The chain joins TRBV20-1 to TRBJ2-1; 12 bases agree with TRBD2. This CDR3 region has 21 residues. CDR1 DFQATT and CDR2 SNEGSKA come from the germline V gene (reference sequence). The J segment lost 4 bases and the V segment lost 3 bases, leaving 22 bases of the junction unmatched. The CDR3: CSASQPPRSRTSGMRYNEQFF. The CDR3 DNA sequence: TGCAGTGCTAGCCAGCCCCCCCGTTCCCGGACTAGCGGGATGAGGTACAATGAGCAGTTCTTC.

The V gene is TRBV11-2, the J gene TRBJ1-5; no definite D call. The CDR3 extends over 14 amino acids. Between the trimmed V and J ends, which lost 4 bases and 4 bases, there was a span of 11 bases. Germline V gene data show CDR1 as SGHAT and CDR2 as FQNNGV. CDR3 DNA sequence: TGTGCCAGCAGCTCAGCCCTTGGGAATCAGCCCCAGCATTTT. This encodes CASSSALGNQPQHF.

In its sample, this clonotype was seen many times. The gene calls are TRBV6-1 and TRBJ1-1, with D hard to call. Trimming removed 2 bases at V and 7 bases at J, with 14 bases between. The CDR3 covers 14 residues. Per germline, CDR1 MNHNS and CDR2 SASEGT. The CDR3 protein is CASSELPRFSEAFF. The DNA of the CDR3 is TGTGCCAGCAGTGAACTCCCTAGGTTTAGTGAAGCTTTCTTT.

This clonotype was detected many times. The chain joins TRBV20-1 to TRBJ1-1, with D maybe TRBD1 (5 bases). The CDR3 runs 16 residues. The V gene's germline CDR1 is DFQATT and CDR2 SNEGSKA (reference sequence). Between the trimmed V and J ends, which lost 0 bases and 4 bases, there was a span of 18 bases. The CDR3 region has the DNA TGCAGTGCTAGAGATGCCCAGGGAGGCGTTCGCACTGAAGCTTTCTTT. Encoded protein: CSARDAQGGVRTEAFF.

This clonotype was observed at least ten times. This chain uses TRBV6-1 with TRBJ2-3; a possible D gene is TRBD1 (6 bases). In germline, CDR1 is MNHNS, CDR2 SASEGT. This CDR3 spans 14 amino acids. Deletions cut 5 bases from V and 6 bases from J, with 15 bases between. The CDR3 loop is CASSQTGHLDTQYF. CDR3 DNA sequence: TGTGCCAGCAGTCAAACGGGACACCTTGATACGCAGTATTTT.

This clonotype was recorded a few times. The V gene is TRBV7-8, the J gene TRBJ1-5; unclear D gene. Germline V gene data show CDR1 as SGHVS and CDR2 as FQNEAQ. The V gene lost 5 bases and the J gene lost 5 bases, with 7 bases spanning the gap. CDR3 size: 12 residues. Here the CDR3 reads CASSDADQPQHF. In DNA, the CDR3 is TGTGCCAGCAGCGACGCTGATCAGCCCCAGCATTTT. The complete variable domain, with remaining parts taken from reference TRBV7-8 and TRBJ1-5, reads GAGVSQSPRYKVAKRGQDVALRCDPISGHVSLFWYQQALGQGPEFLTYFQNEAQLDKSGLPSDRFFAERPEGSVSTLKIQRTQQEDSAVYLCASSDADQPQHFGDGTRLSIL.

This clonotype was seen at least ten times. V and J are TRBV18 and TRBJ2-1; tentative D call: TRBD2 (5 bases). Per the germline V gene, CDR1 is KGHSH and CDR2 is LQKENI. CDR3 length: 14 amino acids. V lost 2 bases and J 8 bases, leaving 13 bases between the germline ends. This CDR3 reads CASSPAGLGYEQFF. The CDR3 DNA follows: TGTGCCAGCTCACCAGCCGGACTCGGATATGAGCAGTTCTTC.

The chain has TRBV5-1 and TRBJ2-5, with TRBD1 matching over 10 bases. The CDR3 spans 15 residues. With V trimmed by 4 bases and J by 5 bases, 8 bases remained unmatched. Germline lookup yields CDR1 SGHRS and CDR2 YFSETQ. The CDR3, as DNA: TGCGCCAGCAGCGCAAACGGACAGGGGGGCGAGACCCAGTACTTC. Protein product: CASSANGQGGETQYF.

This clonotype was counted ten times or more. The CDR3 here is CSARDRGTGYGYTF. CDR3 DNA: TGCAGTGCTAGAGATAGGGGGACAGGATATGGCTACACCTTC. The chain carries TRBV20-1 and TRBJ1-2, with 8 positions matching TRBD1. The CDR3 spans 14 residues. CDR1 DFQATT and CDR2 SNEGSKA come from the germline V gene (reference sequence). V trimming: 0 bases; J trimming: 5 bases; junction bases outside the gene matches: 5.

The genes are TRBV29-1 and TRBJ1-2; D is undetermined. Germline V gene lookup returns CDR1 SQVTM and CDR2 ANQGSEA. This CDR3 is 10 amino acids long. V was pared by 7 bases and J by 6 bases, with 9 bases between. The DNA of the CDR3 is TGCAGCGCTCTCGATGATGGCTACACCTTC. Its translation: CSALDDGYTF.

This clonotype was observed a few times. The rearrangement links TRBV3-1 to TRBJ2-2; 8 nucleotides agree with TRBD1. V lost 9 bases and J lost 0; bases outside the gene matches: 3. CDR1 is LGHDT, CDR2 YNNKEL, per germline (reference sequence). The CDR3 is 14 amino acids. The CDR3 spells CASTRGPNTGELFF. CDR3 DNA sequence: TGTGCCAGTACCAGGGGGCCGAACACCGGGGAGCTGTTTTTT.

This clonotype was seen at least ten times. This chain joins TRBV30 and TRBJ2-7; unclear D gene. This CDR3 contains 12 residues. V lost 2 bases to trimming and J lost 7 bases, with 12 bases between them. CDR1 is GTSNPN and CDR2 is SVGIG in the germline V gene (reference sequence). CDR3 loop: CAWSLSDTEQYF. The CDR3 region has the DNA TGTGCCTGGAGTCTTTCCGACACGGAGCAGTACTTC.

The genes are TRBV7-2 and TRBJ1-2; D possibly corresponds to TRBD1 (5 bases). This CDR3 region has 13 residues. Germline lookup yields CDR1 SGHTA and CDR2 FQGNSA. V lost 1 base and J lost 7, with 10 bases in between. DNA of the CDR3: TGTGCCAGCAGCTTAGGGACGGGGGTTGGCTACACCTTC. Protein product: CASSLGTGVGYTF.

The chain joins TRBV5-5 to TRBJ1-5; 10 nucleotides agree with TRBD1. Germline trimming cut 0 bases from V and 5 bases from J; bases unmatched to any gene: 11. There are 18 residues in the CDR3. Germline V gene sequence: CDR1 SGHKS, CDR2 YYEKEE (reference sequence). CDR3 nucleotides: TGTGCCAGCAGCTTGGCCGCGACAGGGGGCGCGGGCCATCAGCCCCAGCATTTT. Amino acids: CASSLAATGGAGHQPQHF.

The chain employs TRBV6-1 and TRBJ2-2; a weak D match, TRBD2 (6 bases). CDR3 length equals 14 residues. The germline CDR1 and CDR2 sequences are MNHNS and SASEGT. V was pared by 8 bases and J by 4 bases, with 14 bases between. DNA of the CDR3: TGTGCCAGCGACGGAGGGGCGGGCACCGGGGAGCTGTTTTTT. Translating gives CASDGGAGTGELFF.

The sample holds many counts of this clonotype. This chain links TRBV7-3 with TRBJ1-2, with D possibly being TRBD1 (5 bases). Trimming removed 5 bases from V and 1 base from J, with 8 bases in between. The length of the CDR3 is 13 residues. CDR1 and CDR2 (germline): SGHTA, FQGTGA. The CDR3 spells CASSRQSNYGYTF. CDR3 DNA sequence: TGTGCCAGCAGCCGACAGAGTAACTATGGCTACACCTTC.